This TCR beta chain emerged from a study of blood T cells in healthy people across ages. As to this clonotype: The antigen is not known.

Findings of the study overall: The fall in TCR beta diversity per million T cells was roughly linear with age.

Every participating donor contributed around 9.5 milliliters of peripheral blood through a draw. Trimming stripped 6 bases from V and 1 base from J, with 12 bases between. This CDR3 region has 14 residues. Per the germline V gene, CDR1 is KGHSH and CDR2 is LQKENI. Using a J-beta primer mix together with a sample-barcoded 5' primer, a second PCR was run for roughly 6 to 11 cycles. Researchers report that each sample yielded at least 2.5 million CDR3-containing paired-end reads. TCRdb fed the 5' RACE reads into MiXCR, producing one record per CDR3 protein. The sample holds about 780,000 distinct CDR3 sequences, under 30% seen once. These data also formed part of another study, on T cells of mothers and their children. That report adds: With the M1S primer of the second PCR, sample barcodes and 2-4 random nucleotides were added.

The sequencing input was blood. The V and J genes are TRBV18 and TRBJ1-2, with no clear D. The source of this sequence is a boy younger than 18 in good health. CDR3 sequence (DNA): TGTGCCAGCTCTCCAAAAACAGATAACTATGGCTACACCTTC. This codes for CASSPKTDNYGYTF.